This T cell receptor (beta chain) is from a study of a mutant IDH1 vaccine in newly diagnosed glioma. Study conclusions and caveats: Pseudoprogression appears to have had no connection to changes in top peripheral T cell clonotypes. Evidence of vaccine-induced immune responses was documented in approximately 93% of patients.

Remarks on this clone: Its antigen is unknown.

V was trimmed by 5 bases and J by 5 bases, leaving 15 bases between them. From germline, CDR1 is MNHEY and CDR2 SVGAGI. This CDR3 comprises 14 residues. Time point specified: baseline, week 1 (first vaccination visit). Treatment indicated: pre-vaccination baseline after standard-of-care therapy. Clones were read by immunoSEQ multiplex PCR, and TCRdb kept only the in-frame ones, dropping some. Of about 67,000 clones listed, around 82% are singletons. The sequencing used peripheral blood mononuclear cells (PBMCs), collected from a glioma patient treated with radiotherapy, temozolomide or both. The V and J genes are TRBV6-5 and TRBJ1-2; a weak D match, TRBD1 (5 bases). This receptor was taken from a young woman with glioma. Some clones in this sample may be carry-over from other donors' samples. The CDR3 sequence: CASSTTGAKYGYTF. The CDR3 bases are TGTGCCAGCAGTACAACAGGCGCCAAATATGGCTACACCTTC.